These 3 T cell receptor beta chains came from one sample sequenced in a study of T cell responses to AZD1222 COVID-19 vaccine. The protocol was immunoSEQ multiplex PCR, while the TCRdb copy is restricted to in-frame clones and leaves out a portion. The sample records roughly 150,000 clones, roughly nine tenths being singletons. The specimen comprised peripheral blood, sampled after recovery from COVID-19. The receptors were gathered from an adult who had recovered from COVID-19.

CDR3 bases: TGTGCCAGCAGCTTAGTAGGAGGAGGCAATCAGCCCCAGCATTTT. Translated, it gives CASSLVGGGNQPQHF. The chain links TRBV7-8 to TRBJ1-5; D is unresolved. Trimming left V 1 base short and J 2 bases short, with 9 bases between. Germline CDR1 is SGHVS and CDR2 is FQNEAQ. The CDR3 runs to 15 residues.

The V and J genes are TRBV7-5 and TRBJ1-5. TRBV7-5 is assigned pseudogene status. This CDR3 spans 15 amino acids. Here the CDR3 reads CARSPRPFRDQPQHF. CDR3 DNA: TGTGCCAGAAGCCCTCGCCCGTTTAGGGATCAGCCCCAGCATTTT.

The chain links TRBV6-5 to TRBJ2-2; TRBD2 agrees at 10 bases. J lost 6 bases, V lost 7 bases, and 8 bases had no gene match. This CDR3 region has 15 residues. The germline V gene has CDR1 MNHEY and CDR2 SVGAGI. CDR3: CASIGLAGVAGELFF. CDR3 DNA sequence: TGTGCCAGCATCGGTCTAGCGGGGGTAGCCGGGGAGCTGTTTTTT.